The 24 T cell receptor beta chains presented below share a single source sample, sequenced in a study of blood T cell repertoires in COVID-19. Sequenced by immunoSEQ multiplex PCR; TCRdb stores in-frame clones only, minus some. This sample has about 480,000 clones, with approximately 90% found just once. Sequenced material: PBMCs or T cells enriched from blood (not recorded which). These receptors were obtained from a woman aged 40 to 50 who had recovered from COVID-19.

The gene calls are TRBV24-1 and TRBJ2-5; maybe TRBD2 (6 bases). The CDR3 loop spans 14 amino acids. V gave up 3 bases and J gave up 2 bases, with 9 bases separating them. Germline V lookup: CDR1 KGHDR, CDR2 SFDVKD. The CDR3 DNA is TGTGCCACCAGTGATCGGGGGAGTCAAGAGACCCAGTACTTC. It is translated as CATSDRGSQETQYF.

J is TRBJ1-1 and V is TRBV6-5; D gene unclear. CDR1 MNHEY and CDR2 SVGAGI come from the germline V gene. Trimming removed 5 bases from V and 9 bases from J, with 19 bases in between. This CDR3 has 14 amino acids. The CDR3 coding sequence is TGTGCCAGCAGTCCCTCCCTTCGGGAGAGGAAAGCTTTCTTT. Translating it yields CASSPSLRERKAFF.

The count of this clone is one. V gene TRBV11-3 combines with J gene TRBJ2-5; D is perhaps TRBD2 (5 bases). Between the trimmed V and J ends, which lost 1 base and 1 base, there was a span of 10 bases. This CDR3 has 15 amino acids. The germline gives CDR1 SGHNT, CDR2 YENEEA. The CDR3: CASSLVAGAQETQYF. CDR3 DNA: TGTGCCAGCAGCTTAGTCGCGGGTGCCCAAGAGACCCAGTACTTC.

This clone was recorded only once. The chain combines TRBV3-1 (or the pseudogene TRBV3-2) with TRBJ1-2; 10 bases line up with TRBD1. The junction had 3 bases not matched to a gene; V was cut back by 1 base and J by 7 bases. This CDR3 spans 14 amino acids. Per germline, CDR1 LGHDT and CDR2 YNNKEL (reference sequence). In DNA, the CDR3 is TGTGCCAGCAGCCAAGGGGGGACAGGGGTTGGCTACACCTTC. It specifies CASSQGGTGVGYTF.

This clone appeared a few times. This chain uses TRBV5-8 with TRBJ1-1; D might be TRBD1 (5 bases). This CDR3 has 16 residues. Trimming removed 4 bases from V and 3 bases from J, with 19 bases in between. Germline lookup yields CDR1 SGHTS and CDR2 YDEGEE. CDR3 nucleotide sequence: TGTGCCAGCAGCCCGGGGCTCTGGAGGGTTTACACTGAAGCTTTCTTT. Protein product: CASSPGLWRVYTEAFF.

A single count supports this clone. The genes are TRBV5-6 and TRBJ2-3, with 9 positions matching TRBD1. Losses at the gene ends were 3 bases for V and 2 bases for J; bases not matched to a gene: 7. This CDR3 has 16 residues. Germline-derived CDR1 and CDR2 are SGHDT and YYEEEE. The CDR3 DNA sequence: TGTGCCAGCAGCTCCAGCGGGACAGGGAACACAGATACGCAGTATTTT. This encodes CASSSSGTGNTDTQYF.

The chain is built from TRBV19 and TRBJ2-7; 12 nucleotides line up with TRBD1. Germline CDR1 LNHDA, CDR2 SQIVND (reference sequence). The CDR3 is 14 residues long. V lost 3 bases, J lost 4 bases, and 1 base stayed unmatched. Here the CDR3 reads CASSMGQGAYEQYF. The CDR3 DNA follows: TGTGCCAGTAGTATGGGACAGGGGGCTTACGAGCAGTACTTC.

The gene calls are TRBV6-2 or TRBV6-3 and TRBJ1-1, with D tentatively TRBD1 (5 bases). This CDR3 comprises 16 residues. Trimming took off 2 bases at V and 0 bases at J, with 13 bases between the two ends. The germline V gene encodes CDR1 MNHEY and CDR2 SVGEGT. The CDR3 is CASSYPAGIMNTEAFF. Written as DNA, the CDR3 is TGTGCCAGCAGTTACCCCGCAGGGATCATGAACACTGAAGCTTTCTTT.

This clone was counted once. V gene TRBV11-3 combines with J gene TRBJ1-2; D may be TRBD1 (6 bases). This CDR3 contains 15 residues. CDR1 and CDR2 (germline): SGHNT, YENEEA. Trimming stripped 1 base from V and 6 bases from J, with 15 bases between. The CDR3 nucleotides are TGTGCCAGCAGCTTAGTCACCGGGACATTCGATGGCTACACCTTC. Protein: CASSLVTGTFDGYTF.

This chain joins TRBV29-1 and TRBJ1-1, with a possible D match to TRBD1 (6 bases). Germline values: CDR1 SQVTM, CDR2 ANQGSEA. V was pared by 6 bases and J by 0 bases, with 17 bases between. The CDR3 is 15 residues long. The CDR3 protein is CSVGPPRGMNTEAFF. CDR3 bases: TGCAGCGTAGGGCCCCCCAGGGGCATGAACACTGAAGCTTTCTTT.

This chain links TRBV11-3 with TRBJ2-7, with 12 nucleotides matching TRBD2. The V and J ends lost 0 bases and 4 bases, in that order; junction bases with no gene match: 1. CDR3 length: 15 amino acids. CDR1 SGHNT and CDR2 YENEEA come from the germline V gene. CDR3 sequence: CASSLELAGGYEQYF. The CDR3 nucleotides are TGTGCCAGCAGCTTAGAACTAGCGGGAGGTTACGAGCAGTACTTC.

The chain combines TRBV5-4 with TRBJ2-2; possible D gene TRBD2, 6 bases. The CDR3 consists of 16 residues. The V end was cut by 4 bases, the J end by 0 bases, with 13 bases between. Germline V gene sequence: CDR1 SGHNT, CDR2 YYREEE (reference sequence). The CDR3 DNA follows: TGTGCCAGCAGCCATGGGACTCCGACGAACACCGGGGAGCTGTTTTTT. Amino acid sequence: CASSHGTPTNTGELFF.

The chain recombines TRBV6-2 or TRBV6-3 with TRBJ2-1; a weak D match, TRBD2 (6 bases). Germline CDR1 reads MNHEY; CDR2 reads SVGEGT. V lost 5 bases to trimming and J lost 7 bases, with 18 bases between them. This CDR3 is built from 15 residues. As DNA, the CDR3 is TGTGCCAGCAGTGGCGGCGGTGCCGGAGGGAATGAGCAGTTCTTC. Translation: CASSGGGAGGNEQFF.

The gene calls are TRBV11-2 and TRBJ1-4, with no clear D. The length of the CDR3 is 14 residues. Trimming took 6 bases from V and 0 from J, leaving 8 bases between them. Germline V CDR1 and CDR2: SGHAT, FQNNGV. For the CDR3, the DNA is TGTGCCAGCAGTCGGTCCGCAACTAATGAAAAACTGTTTTTT. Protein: CASSRSATNEKLFF.

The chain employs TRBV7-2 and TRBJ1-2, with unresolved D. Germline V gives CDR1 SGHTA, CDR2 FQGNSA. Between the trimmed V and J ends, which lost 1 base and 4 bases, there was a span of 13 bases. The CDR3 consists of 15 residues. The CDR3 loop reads CASSLDSSLLYGYTF. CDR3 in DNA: TGTGCCAGCAGCTTAGACAGCTCCCTCCTCTATGGCTACACCTTC.

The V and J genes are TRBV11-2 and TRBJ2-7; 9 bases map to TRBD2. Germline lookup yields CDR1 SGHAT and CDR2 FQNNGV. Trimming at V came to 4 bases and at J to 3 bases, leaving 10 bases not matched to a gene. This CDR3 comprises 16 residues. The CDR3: CASSSRPSGTDYEQYF. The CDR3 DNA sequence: TGTGCCAGCAGCTCTCGCCCTAGCGGGACCGACTACGAGCAGTACTTC.

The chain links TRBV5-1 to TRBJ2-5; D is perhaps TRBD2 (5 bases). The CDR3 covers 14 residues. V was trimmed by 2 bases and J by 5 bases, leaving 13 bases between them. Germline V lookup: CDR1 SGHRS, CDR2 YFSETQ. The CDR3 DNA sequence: TGCGCCAGCAGCTTCCGGGCCACGGGGGAGACCCAGTACTTC. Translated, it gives CASSFRATGETQYF. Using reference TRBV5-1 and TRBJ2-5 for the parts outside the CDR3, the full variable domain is KAGVTQTPRYLIKTRGQQVTLSCSPISGHRSVSWYQQTPGQGLQFLFEYFSETQRNKGNFPGRFSGRQFSNSRSEMNVSTLELGDSALYLCASSFRATGETQYFGPGTRLLVL.

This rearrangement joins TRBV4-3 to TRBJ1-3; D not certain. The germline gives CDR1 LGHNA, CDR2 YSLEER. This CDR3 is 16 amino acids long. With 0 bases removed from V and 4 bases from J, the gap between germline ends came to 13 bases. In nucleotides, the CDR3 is TGCGCCAGCAGCCAAGAGGCAGACACTGTCGGAAACACCATATATTTT. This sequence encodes CASSQEADTVGNTIYF.

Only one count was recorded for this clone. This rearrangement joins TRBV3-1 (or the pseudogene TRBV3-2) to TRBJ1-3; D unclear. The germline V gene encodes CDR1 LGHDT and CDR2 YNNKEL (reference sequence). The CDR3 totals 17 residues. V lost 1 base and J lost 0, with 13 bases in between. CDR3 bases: TGTGCCAGCAGCCAAGTGGCTTTAAGTCCCTCTGGAAACACCATATATTTT. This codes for CASSQVALSPSGNTIYF.

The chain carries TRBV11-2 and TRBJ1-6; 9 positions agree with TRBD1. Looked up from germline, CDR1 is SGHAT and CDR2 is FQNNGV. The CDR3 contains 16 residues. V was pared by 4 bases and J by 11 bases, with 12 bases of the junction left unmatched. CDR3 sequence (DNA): TGTGCCAGCAGCTCGCTGAGGGGACAGGGATTGCCACCCCTCCACTTT. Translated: CASSSLRGQGLPPLHF.

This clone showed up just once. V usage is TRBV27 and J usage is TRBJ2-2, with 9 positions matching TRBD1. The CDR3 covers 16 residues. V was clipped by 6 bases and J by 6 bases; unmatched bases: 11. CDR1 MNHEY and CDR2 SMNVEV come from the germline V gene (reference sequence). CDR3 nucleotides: TGTGCCAGCAGACCTCCGGGACAGGGATCTTCCGGGGAGCTGTTTTTT. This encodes CASRPPGQGSSGELFF.

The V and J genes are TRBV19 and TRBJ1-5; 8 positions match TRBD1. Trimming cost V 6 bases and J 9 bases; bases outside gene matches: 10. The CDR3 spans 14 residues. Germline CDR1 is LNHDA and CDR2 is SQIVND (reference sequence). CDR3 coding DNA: TGTGCCAGTAGCGTTGGACAGGGAGTAGGGCCCCAGCATTTT. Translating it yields CASSVGQGVGPQHF. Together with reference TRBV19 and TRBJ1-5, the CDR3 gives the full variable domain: DGGITQSPKYLFRKEGQNVTLSCEQNLNHDAMYWYRQDPGQGLRLIYYSQIVNDFQKGDIAEGYSVSREKKESFPLTVTSAQKNPTAFYLCASSVGQGVGPQHFGDGTRLSIL.

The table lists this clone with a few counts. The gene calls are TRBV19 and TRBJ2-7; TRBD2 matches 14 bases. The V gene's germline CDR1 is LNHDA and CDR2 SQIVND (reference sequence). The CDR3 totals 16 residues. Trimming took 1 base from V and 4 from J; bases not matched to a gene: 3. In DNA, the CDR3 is TGTGCCAGTAGTATAGTTGGGACTAGCGGGAGTTACGAGCAGTACTTC. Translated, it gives CASSIVGTSGSYEQYF.

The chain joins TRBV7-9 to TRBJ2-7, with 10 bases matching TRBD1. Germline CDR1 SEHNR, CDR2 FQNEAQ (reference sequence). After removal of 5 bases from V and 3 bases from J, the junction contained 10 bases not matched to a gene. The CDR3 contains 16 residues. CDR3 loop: CASSSRQGAHFYEQYF. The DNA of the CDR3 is TGTGCCAGCAGCAGCCGACAGGGGGCGCATTTCTACGAGCAGTACTTC.